The 21 T cell receptor beta chains presented below share a single source sample, sequenced in a study of beta chain features in type 1 diabetes. The whole isolated RNA underwent reverse transcription, so sequencing captured expressed TCRB transcripts. The data were produced by immunoSEQ multiplex PCR, yet TCRdb's version contains in-frame clones alone and is incomplete. The sample records about 360,000 clones, around an eighth being singletons. Sequenced sample: naive CD4+ T cells from blood. The receptors come from a young man in good health.

This clone was seen more than once but under ten times. This sequence joins TRBV5-1 and TRBJ2-7; D gene ambiguous. V shed 7 bases and J shed 2 bases, with 7 bases lying between them. Per the germline V gene, CDR1 is SGHRS and CDR2 is YFSETQ. This CDR3 comprises 11 residues. CDR3 nucleotides: TGCGCCAGCGGCTCTACCTACGAGCAGTACTTC. Translation: CASGSTYEQYF.

This clone was detected only a few times. A junction end diverges from the germline sequence, so it may reflect a read error. The J gene is TRBJ2-1, the V gene TRBV7-7, with 11 bases matching TRBD2. Germline lookup yields CDR1 SSHAT and CDR2 FNYEAQ (reference sequence). CDR3 length: 15 amino acids. CDR3 coding DNA: TGTGCTAGCAGCGCCACTAGCGGGAGTCACAATGAGCAGTTCTTC. Translating it yields CASSATSGSHNEQFF.

This chain uses TRBV7-2 with TRBJ2-4; TRBD1 agrees at 9 bases. V dropped 5 bases and J dropped 12; count of bases not matched to a gene: 8. In germline, CDR1 is SGHTA, CDR2 FQGNSA. The CDR3 length is 13 residues. CDR3 DNA: TGTGCCAGCAGCCCGGACAGGGGCGGGGGTCAGTACTTC. Translated: CASSPDRGGGQYF.

The table lists this clone with a few counts. The genes are TRBV7-3 and TRBJ1-2; D unresolved. Germline assignment: CDR1 SGHTA and CDR2 FQGTGA. V lost 6 bases to trimming and J lost 4 bases, with 12 bases between them. The CDR3 length is 13 residues. This chain's CDR3 is CASSPDGSYGYTF. The CDR3 coding sequence is TGTGCCAGCAGTCCGGATGGGAGCTATGGCTACACCTTC.

This clone was seen a handful of times. The CDR3 reads CATSTRGRSEKLFF. The CDR3, as DNA: TGTGCCACCAGCACCCGAGGGCGGAGTGAAAAACTGTTTTTT. The V call is TRBV15, the J call TRBJ1-4, with D unresolved. Trimming left V 4 bases short and J 7 bases short, with 13 bases between. The CDR3 runs 14 residues. Looked up from germline, CDR1 is LNHNV and CDR2 is YYDKDF (reference sequence).

J is TRBJ1-1 and V is TRBV19, with TRBD1 matching 7 bases. The germline V gene has CDR1 LNHDA and CDR2 SQIVND (reference sequence). After removal of 5 bases from V and 1 base from J, the junction contained 10 bases not matched to a gene. This CDR3 is 16 amino acids long. CDR3 sequence (DNA): TGTGCCAGTAGTGTCATACAGGGGTACGGGAACACTGAAGCTTTCTTT. Translated, it gives CASSVIQGYGNTEAFF.

The chain recombines TRBV25-1 with TRBJ1-5, with D possibly matching TRBD1 (5 bases). The CDR3 spans 15 residues. The germline V gene encodes CDR1 MGHDK and CDR2 SYGVNS. Trimming pared 7 bases from V and 6 bases from J, leaving 19 bases between. In DNA, the CDR3 is TGTGCCAGCATAAGGGGTCAGGGCGGTCTTCAGCCCCAGCATTTT. Encoded protein: CASIRGQGGLQPQHF.

The V and J genes are TRBV4-2 and TRBJ2-5, with 8 nucleotides matching TRBD1. The end of the DNA is better explained by TRBJ2-7, so the J call may be wrong. Germline V gene sequence: CDR1 LGHNA, CDR2 YNFKEQ. This CDR3 contains 15 residues. CDR3 bases: TGTGCCAGCAGCCAAGGTGGACAGGGCCAACACGAGCAGTACTTC. Protein sequence: CASSQGGQGQHEQYF.

This clone was counted between two and nine times. This chain uses TRBV4-2 with TRBJ2-2, with D hard to call. V was trimmed by 3 bases and J by 6 bases, leaving 20 bases between them. The CDR3 is 17 amino acids. The germline V gene has CDR1 LGHNA and CDR2 YNFKEQ. This CDR3 is CASSHQSTVSGPGELFF. Written as DNA, the CDR3 is TGTGCCAGCAGCCACCAAAGCACCGTATCAGGCCCCGGGGAGCTGTTTTTT.

This clone has more than one count but fewer than ten. The chain employs TRBV25-1 and TRBJ1-1, with D perhaps matching TRBD1 (5 bases). This CDR3 has 16 residues. The germline V gene has CDR1 MGHDK and CDR2 SYGVNS. The V end was cut by 5 bases, the J end by 0 bases, with 16 bases between. The CDR3 loop reads CASSLGGGGMNTEAFF. DNA for the CDR3: TGTGCCAGCAGTCTGGGGGGTGGGGGAATGAACACTGAAGCTTTCTTT.

The chain recombines TRBV6-5 with TRBJ1-1; 7 bases line up with TRBD1. The CDR3 extends over 15 amino acids. Germline CDR1 is MNHEY and CDR2 is SVGAGI. Trimming at V came to 4 bases and at J to 6 bases, leaving 11 bases not matched to a gene. The CDR3 DNA sequence: TGTGCCAGCAGTTGGGGATACGACAGGGCGTCTGAAGCTTTCTTT. Protein sequence: CASSWGYDRASEAFF.

The chain joins TRBV7-3 to TRBJ2-7; D is ambiguous. The V and J ends lost 3 bases and 9 bases respectively, with 9 bases between them. This CDR3 contains 11 residues. Per germline, CDR1 SGHTA and CDR2 FQGTGA. CDR3 in amino acids: CASSFGQRQYF. The CDR3 nucleotides read TGTGCCAGCAGCTTCGGCCAGCGGCAGTACTTC.

The chain couples TRBV5-8 to TRBJ1-1, with TRBD1 matching 7 bases. The CDR3 covers 16 residues. The germline V gene has CDR1 SGHTS and CDR2 YDEGEE. Germline trimming cut 3 bases from V and 1 base from J; bases unmatched to any gene: 9. CDR3: CASSSTGTHKNTEAFF. The CDR3 region has the DNA TGTGCCAGCAGCTCGACAGGGACCCATAAGAACACTGAAGCTTTCTTT.

This clone was picked up a small number of times. This chain connects TRBV7-3 to TRBJ2-2; the D gene is possibly TRBD1 (6 bases). The V end lost 2 bases, the J end lost 0 bases, and 10 bases lay between the germline ends. Germline assignment: CDR1 SGHTA and CDR2 FQGTGA. The CDR3 length is 16 residues. The CDR3 sequence: CASSLARDTNTGELFF. The CDR3 DNA sequence: TGTGCCAGCAGCTTAGCCCGGGACACGAACACCGGGGAGCTGTTTTTT.

In its sample, this clone was seen a few times. The V call is TRBV7-9, the J call TRBJ1-1, with TRBD1 matching 8 bases. CDR1 and CDR2 from the germline V gene are SEHNR and FQNEAQ (reference sequence). The trim removed 5 bases at V and 4 bases at J, leaving 12 bases unmatched. CDR3 length: 16 amino acids. CDR3 sequence (DNA): TGTGCCAGCAGCACCCCCGCGGGTCAGGGGGCCACTGAAGCTTTCTTT. Protein: CASSTPAGQGATEAFF.

This clone was found a few times. CDR3 DNA sequence: TGTGCCAGCAGCCAAATGGGAGGAGGGGCCAACGTCCTGACTTTC. Its protein product is CASSQMGGGANVLTF. The chain has TRBV14 and TRBJ2-6; D possibly corresponds to TRBD2 (6 bases). V was clipped by 2 bases and J by 4 bases, with 9 bases between them. CDR3 size: 15 residues. CDR1 and CDR2 from the germline V gene are SGHDN and FVKESK.

This clone was observed a few times. This chain joins TRBV7-2 and TRBJ2-2; 13 nucleotides align to TRBD2. Germline V gives CDR1 SGHTA, CDR2 FQGNSA. J lost 7 bases, V lost 5 bases, and 4 bases had no gene match. The CDR3 is made up of 15 amino acids. The CDR3 coding sequence is TGTGCCAGCAGCGGGACTAGCGGGGCGGTCGGGGAGCTGTTTTTT. Its protein product is CASSGTSGAVGELFF.

The V gene is TRBV30, the J gene TRBJ1-5; 7 nucleotides align to TRBD1. V was clipped by 8 bases and J by 2 bases; unmatched bases: 6. This CDR3 has 13 residues. CDR1 is GTSNPN, CDR2 SVGIG, per germline (reference sequence). The CDR3: CAAQGSGNQPQHF. CDR3 in DNA: TGTGCCGCACAGGGGTCGGGCAATCAGCCCCAGCATTTT.

This clone was found a few times. The chain is built from TRBV7-4 and TRBJ1-2; D is possibly TRBD1 (6 bases). The ends were cut back, 3 bases at V and 7 bases at J, with 12 bases in the middle. Germline V lookup: CDR1 SGHVT, CDR2 SQSDAQ. This CDR3 comprises 13 residues. CDR3 sequence (DNA): TGTGCCAGCAGCTTGTTACAGGGTCGTGGCTACACCTTC. Residues: CASSLLQGRGYTF.

The chain couples TRBV28 to TRBJ2-7; 12 nucleotides line up with TRBD2. This CDR3 has 15 amino acids. The germline V gene encodes CDR1 MDHEN and CDR2 SYDVKM. V shed 7 bases, J shed 0 bases, and the junction held 4 bases outside the gene matches. The CDR3 region has the DNA TGTGCCAGCACCCCTAGCGGGAGGGGCTCCTACGAGCAGTACTTC. This codes for CASTPSGRGSYEQYF.

The genes are TRBV14 and TRBJ2-1; the match to TRBD2 covers 10 bases. Germline CDR1 is SGHDN and CDR2 is FVKESK. This CDR3 is built from 17 residues. V was pared by 3 bases and J by 4 bases, with 9 bases of the junction left unmatched. The CDR3 reads CASSHLGLADRYNEQFF. CDR3 in DNA: TGTGCCAGCAGCCATTTAGGACTAGCGGACCGTTACAATGAGCAGTTCTTC. Using reference TRBV14 and TRBJ2-1 for the parts outside the CDR3, the full variable domain is EAGVTQFPSHSVIEKGQTVTLRCDPISGHDNLYWYRRVMGKEIKFLLHFVKESKQDESGMPNNRFLAERTGGTYSTLKVQPAELEDSGVYFCASSHLGLADRYNEQFFGPGTRLTVL.